A selection of T cell receptor beta chains follows, all from one sample in a study of TIL therapy for anti-PD-1-resistant metastatic lung cancer. Profiling relied on immunoSEQ multiplex PCR, and the TCRdb table lists in-frame clones only, not all of them. The sample consists of about 59,000 clones, more than 60% of them appearing once. The sample here was blood, taken at baseline. The receptors shown here come from a person aged 25-85 years with non-small cell lung cancer. Each CDR3 is given with its conserved first and last residue. Each record gives: clone size, V gene, D gene, J gene, CDR3 protein, CDR3 DNA. D genes are given only for firm matches. Clone size is not always given. Where it is, it says once, few, many or a class for expanded clones.

-	TRBV5-1	TRBD1	TRBJ1-2	CASSPGTGGRDGYTF	TGCGCCAGCAGCCCGGGGACAGGGGGCAGGGATGGCTACACCTTC
-	TRBV11-2	-	TRBJ1-2	CASSPDNYGYTF	TGTGCCAGCAGCCCGGACAACTATGGCTACACCTTC
-	TRBV5-6	-	TRBJ2-3	CASSPTASSTDTQYF	TGTGCCAGCAGCCCGACAGCCTCTAGCACAGATACGCAGTATTTT
-	TRBV12-5	-	TRBJ1-2	CASGVDVNPYGYTF	TGTGCTAGTGGGGTAGACGTTAACCCCTATGGCTACACCTTC
-	TRBV6-5	-	TRBJ1-3	CASSYLGPSGNTIYF	TGTGCCAGCAGTTACTTAGGACCCTCTGGAAACACCATATATTTT
-	TRBV5-1	-	TRBJ1-1	CASSLNRDTEAFF	TGCGCCAGCAGCTTGAATCGGGACACTGAAGCTTTCTTT
once	TRBV5-1	-	TRBJ2-6	CASSLGAGDSGANVLTF	TGCGCCAGCAGCCTGGGGGCGGGTGACTCTGGGGCCAACGTCCTGACTTTC
-	TRBV10-2	-	TRBJ2-7	CASSEPRVSFSSYEQYF	TGCGCCAGCAGTGAGCCCAGGGTTTCCTTCTCTTCCTACGAGCAGTACTTC
once	TRBV28	-	TRBJ1-3	CASSLLSSSGNTIYF	TGTGCCAGCAGTTTATTGAGTAGCTCTGGAAACACCATATATTTT
-	TRBV5-1	TRBD2	TRBJ2-1	CASSSPGGDEQFF	TGCGCCAGCAGCTCCCCGGGGGGAGATGAGCAGTTCTTC
medium-sized	TRBV5-1	-	TRBJ1-1	CASSLSTYGTYTEAFF	TGCGCCAGCAGCTTGTCCACTTACGGCACCTACACTGAAGCTTTCTTT
-	TRBV20-1	-	TRBJ2-3	CSAPVEITQYF	TGCAGTGCTCCTGTGGAGATTACGCAGTATTTT
-	TRBV19	-	TRBJ1-5	CASSRTGVLYQPQHF	TGTGCCAGTAGTAGAACAGGTGTCCTTTATCAGCCCCAGCATTTT
-	TRBV5-1	-	TRBJ1-5	CASSTGTKNQPQHF	TGCGCCAGCAGTACCGGGACGAAGAATCAGCCCCAGCATTTT
-	TRBV28	-	TRBJ1-4	CASSLPGEGEKLFF	TGTGCCAGCAGTCTCCCGGGGGAAGGCGAAAAACTGTTTTTT
-	TRBV5-4	TRBD2	TRBJ2-7	CASSFLAGGYEQYF	TGTGCCAGCAGCTTTCTAGCGGGAGGCTACGAGCAGTACTTC
-	TRBV27	TRBD1	TRBJ2-7	CASSLSLGQTYEQYF	TGTGCCAGCAGTTTATCCTTGGGACAGACCTACGAGCAGTACTTC
-	TRBV6-5	-	TRBJ2-3	CASRPGTNTDTQYF	TGTGCCAGCAGACCCGGGACAAACACAGATACGCAGTATTTT
-	TRBV5-1	TRBD2	TRBJ2-5	CASSSGTSGRQLPQETQYF	TGCGCCAGCAGCTCCGGGACTAGCGGGAGGCAACTCCCACAAGAGACCCAGTACTTC
-	TRBV2	-	TRBJ2-5	CASAEETQYF	TGTGCCAGCGCCGAAGAGACCCAGTACTTC
-	TRBV10-3	TRBD2	TRBJ2-3	CAISVQLAGTDTQYF	TGTGCCATCAGTGTTCAACTAGCGGGCACAGATACGCAGTATTTT
-	TRBV7-9	-	TRBJ1-5	CASSLVGDSNQPQHF	TGTGCCAGCAGCTTAGTGGGGGACAGCAATCAGCCCCAGCATTTT
-	TRBV10-3	TRBD1	TRBJ1-5	CAISESGQASLSNQPQHF	TGTGCCATCAGTGAGTCCGGACAGGCATCATTGAGCAATCAGCCCCAGCATTTT
-	TRBV2	-	TRBJ1-2	CASSGDTNYGYTF	TGTGCCAGCAGTGGGGACACCAACTATGGCTACACCTTC
-	TRBV29-1	-	TRBJ1-2	CSVEDRGQLSYGYTF	TGCAGCGTTGAAGATCGCGGACAGCTAAGCTATGGCTACACCTTC
-	TRBV15	TRBD1	TRBJ1-2	CATSRDQDRVYGYTF	TGTGCCACCAGCAGAGATCAGGACAGGGTCTATGGCTACACCTTC
-	TRBV4-1	-	TRBJ1-5	CASSLLWGISNQPQHF	TGCGCCAGCAGCCTACTGTGGGGAATTAGCAATCAGCCCCAGCATTTT
-	TRBV4-3	-	TRBJ1-6	CASSQDLGGGSPLHF	TGCGCCAGCAGCCAAGATCTAGGGGGAGGTTCACCCCTCCACTTT
-	TRBV2	-	TRBJ2-7	CASFFTGGKYEQYF	TGTGCCAGCTTCTTCACGGGCGGTAAATACGAGCAGTACTTC
-	TRBV2	-	TRBJ1-2	CASRTEPNYGYTF	TGTGCCAGCAGGACAGAGCCAAACTATGGCTACACCTTC
-	TRBV10-2	-	TRBJ1-2	CASSDSGYSSYGYTF	TGCGCCAGCAGTGACTCGGGTTACAGCAGCTATGGCTACACCTTC
-	TRBV5-1	-	TRBJ2-5	CASSLSGQGSGGRETQYF	TGCGCCAGCAGCTTGTCCGGACAGGGTTCGGGGGGTAGGGAGACCCAGTACTTC
-	TRBV28	TRBD1	TRBJ2-1	CASSFGTAYNEQFF	TGTGCCAGCAGTTTTGGGACAGCCTACAATGAGCAGTTCTTC
-	TRBV7-3	-	TRBJ2-5	CASSPGLAPTQETQYF	TGTGCCAGCAGCCCGGGGCTAGCGCCCACCCAAGAGACCCAGTACTTC
-	TRBV5-4	-	TRBJ2-1	CASSRQGSVNEQFF	TGTGCCAGCAGCCGTCAAGGGAGTGTCAATGAGCAGTTCTTC
-	TRBV11-2	TRBD2	TRBJ2-1	CASSSLAGAGNEQFF	TGTGCCAGCAGCTCACTAGCGGGAGCAGGTAATGAGCAGTTCTTC
few	TRBV28	-	TRBJ1-3	CASSLGSQQRNTIYF	TGTGCCAGCAGTTTGGGCTCCCAGCAAAGAAACACCATATATTTT
-	TRBV25-1	TRBD2	TRBJ2-3	CASSETSGRITDTQYF	TGTGCCAGCAGTGAAACTAGCGGGAGGATCACAGATACGCAGTATTTT
-	TRBV9	TRBD1	TRBJ1-2	CASSVGDRGGYTF	TGTGCCAGCAGCGTAGGTGACAGGGGCGGCTACACCTTC
few	TRBV21-1	-	TRBJ2-5	CASRWGRGETQYF	TGTGCCAGCAGGTGGGGTAGAGGAGAGACCCAGTACTTC
-	TRBV29-1	TRBD1	TRBJ2-3	CSVERGTGGIDTQYF	TGCAGCGTTGAAAGAGGGACAGGGGGAATAGATACGCAGTATTTT
few	TRBV7-8	-	TRBJ1-6	CASSPKPVSPLHF	TGTGCCAGCAGCCCTAAGCCAGTTTCACCCCTCCACTTT